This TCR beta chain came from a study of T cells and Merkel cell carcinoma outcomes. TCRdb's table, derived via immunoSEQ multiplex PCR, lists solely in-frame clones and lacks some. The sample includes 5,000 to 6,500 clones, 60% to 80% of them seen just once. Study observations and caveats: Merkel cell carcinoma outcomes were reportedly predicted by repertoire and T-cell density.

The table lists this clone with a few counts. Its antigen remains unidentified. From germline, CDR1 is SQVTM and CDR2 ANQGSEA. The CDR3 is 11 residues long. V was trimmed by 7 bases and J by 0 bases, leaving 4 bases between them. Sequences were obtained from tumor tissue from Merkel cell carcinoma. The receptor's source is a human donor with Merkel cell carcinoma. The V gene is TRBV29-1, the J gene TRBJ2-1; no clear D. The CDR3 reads CSAFSYNEQFF. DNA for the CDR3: TGCAGCGCCTTCTCCTACAATGAGCAGTTCTTC.